This is a list of T cell receptor beta chains from one sample in a study of T-cell reconstitution after alpha-beta-depleted transplantation in children. Each CDR3 protein gets one entry after TCRdb re-called the PCR reads with MiXCR. Altogether 150,000 to 250,000 distinct CDR3 sequences are present, roughly 6.3% being singletons, with the ten largest covering around 4.3%. The source was PBMCs, collected before TCRalphabeta/CD19-depleted stem cell transplant. The origin of the receptors is a girl in the first two years of life with combined immunodeficiency, due to receive a stem cell transplant. CDR3s include the opening cysteine and the closing phenylalanine or tryptophan. The D gene is left open where the match is weak. Clone size is not always given. Where it is, it says once, few, many or a class for expanded clones.

.	14	TRBV5-1	TRBD2	TRBJ2-1	CASSFYGRGIEQFF	TGCGCCAGCAGCTTCTACGGGAGGGGGATTGAGCAGTTCTTC
few	15	TRBV7-6	TRBD1	TRBJ2-7	CASSRLVGQGGEQYF	TGTGCCAGCAGCCGGCTTGTTGGACAGGGAGGCGAGCAGTACTTC
few	14	TRBV4-1	.	TRBJ2-3	CASSQTFSTDTQYF	TGCGCCAGCAGCCAAACATTTAGCACAGATACGCAGTATTTT
many	14	TRBV28	TRBD2	TRBJ2-3	CASSTQRELDTQYF	TGTGCCAGCAGTACCCAGCGGGAGTTAGATACGCAGTATTTT
many	14	TRBV20-1	.	TRBJ1-2	CSARKSNPIYGYTF	TGCAGTGCTCGCAAGTCTAACCCTATCTATGGCTACACCTTC
many	14	TRBV7-8	.	TRBJ2-2	CASSLPAGTGELFF	TGTGCCAGCAGCTTACCGGCGGGAACCGGGGAGCTGTTTTTT
many	13	TRBV20-1	TRBD2	TRBJ2-1	CSARIAGRNEQFF	TGCAGTGCTAGGATTGCCGGGAGGAATGAGCAGTTCTTC
many	12	TRBV5-1	.	TRBJ2-5	CASSLVHGGWYF	TGCGCCAGCAGCCTTGTGCATGGCGGGTGGTACTTC
many	14	TRBV27	.	TRBJ2-7	CASSSHPSSYEQYF	TGTGCCAGCAGTTCTCACCCCTCCTCCTACGAGCAGTACTTC
few	13	TRBV20-1	TRBD1	TRBJ2-5	CSADRDREETQYF	TGCAGTGCTGACCGGGACAGGGAAGAGACCCAGTACTTC
many	12	TRBV12-3/TRBV12-4	.	TRBJ2-6	CALRSGANVLTF	TGTGCGCTTCGCTCTGGGGCCAACGTCCTGACTTTC
many	16	TRBV10-3	.	TRBJ2-7	CAISESLERLLRGQYF	TGTGCCATCAGTGAGTCGCTGGAACGACTCCTACGAGGGCAGTACTTC
many	12	TRBV20-1	.	TRBJ2-7	CSGEGGPYEQYF	TGCAGTGGCGAGGGGGGACCCTACGAGCAGTACTTC
many	15	TRBV7-2	.	TRBJ1-5	CASSLGGEGNQPQHF	TGTGCCAGCAGCTTAGGGGGGGAGGGCAATCAGCCCCAGCATTTT
many	14	TRBV20-1	.	TRBJ2-3	CSAPIPFYGDTQYF	TGCAGTGCGCCCATCCCTTTCTATGGAGATACGCAGTATTTT
many	15	TRBV20-1	.	TRBJ1-1	CSARDSAGRGPEAFF	TGCAGTGCTAGAGATTCCGCAGGCCGCGGTCCTGAAGCTTTCTTT
many	20	TRBV6-2/TRBV6-3	.	TRBJ1-5	CASSYSKSVGHQYSNQPQHF	TGTGCCAGCAGTTACTCGAAATCCGTGGGACACCAGTATAGCAATCAGCCCCAGCATTTT
many	14	TRBV12-3/TRBV12-4	.	TRBJ1-5	CASSLGTIPWPQHF	TGTGCCAGCAGCCTAGGAACTATCCCTTGGCCCCAGCATTTT
many	15	TRBV5-5	.	TRBJ2-1	CASSLLPDSYNEQFF	TGTGCCAGCAGCTTGTTACCGGACAGCTACAATGAGCAGTTCTTC
.	14	TRBV5-1	.	TRBJ2-5	CASSEGLLEETQYF	TGCGCCAGCAGCGAGGGACTCCTCGAAGAGACCCAGTACTTC
many	15	TRBV7-6	TRBD2	TRBJ2-1	CASSPSGGVYNEQFF	TGTGCCAGCAGCCCTAGCGGGGGAGTCTACAATGAGCAGTTCTTC
many	13	TRBV6-5	TRBD2	TRBJ2-3	CASSYVGGDTQYF	TGTGCCAGCAGTTACGTCGGGGGGGATACGCAGTATTTT